This entry concerns a single T cell receptor beta chain. This clonotype was seen more than once but under ten times. The antigen this receptor binds is unknown. Per-base qualities were not stored, and no clone one base away is much larger. This sample is part of a study of T-cell memory formation after mild COVID-19 (dated by TCRdb to the early 2020s). Broadly, across the study: TCR sequence clusters from the two donors were found to be largely donor specific. The cohort comprised two young, previously healthy adult volunteers, one female and one male. In a couple of donors, T-cell clones that expanded and contracted after mild COVID-19 were tracked by sequencing TCRalpha and TCRbeta repertoires over time. The paper as a whole reports these results and caveats: SARS-CoV-2 specificity was not confirmed for the second-wave clones peaking on day 37. The detection of some responding clones in pre-infection memory suggests that pre-existing cross-reactive memory T cells joined the SARS-CoV-2 response. The study covered only a couple of mild cases, and larger cohorts including severe cases with pre-infection samples were considered necessary. Contracting CD4+ clones appeared mostly in the CM and EM memory subsets, whereas CD8+ clones were enriched in EMRA. Balanced CD4/CD8 phenotypes were observed for clones contracting from day 15 to 85, whereas a bias towards CD4+ was observed for a second wave of clones expanding from day 15 to 37.

Instrument used: Illumina NovaSeq 6000. cDNA libraries for TCRalpha and TCRbeta were prepared by 5'RACE using constant-segment primers, with sample barcodes and unique molecular identifiers added. RNA was extracted from every sample with Trizol reagent. Amplification of the libraries took two PCR steps, and the second step added a second sample barcode plus Illumina TruSeq adapters. Sequencing of the libraries was done on an Illumina NovaSeq, producing 2 x 150 bp paired-end reads. In the source study's methods: Demultiplexing of reads and collapsing into UMI-guided consensus sequences were performed with migec v1.2.7. Using mixcr v2.1.11, UMI consensuses were aligned to TRA and TRB V and J templates and then assembled into clonotypes. Clonotypes were classified as expanded or contracted when called significant by both edgeR and NoisET, with noise models trained on biological replicates. For edgeR calls, a false discovery rate-adjusted p below 0.01 and a log2 fold-change threshold of 1 were applied. PCA with hierarchical clustering of max-normalized trajectories of the 1000 most abundant clonotypes was used as exploratory dynamics analysis. The CD4 or CD8 phenotype of responding clones was assigned using the separately sequenced CD4+ and CD8+ repertoires. TCRdb redid the processing of the public reads, applying fastp at Q25 and MiXCR, and retained in-frame beta chains. A single entry per CDR3 protein holds the most common genes and DNA from its merged rows. In this record, the V and J calls reflect TCRdb's handling and not the investigators' own analysis. Here the sample has about 240,000 distinct CDR3 sequences; approximately 9% occur a single time. Clones ranked in the top ten supply 20% to 25% of the sample.

Ficoll-Paque density gradient centrifugation was the method used to isolate PBMCs. Inclusive of the bounding cysteine and phenylalanine, the CDR3 is 12 residues long. Only the CDR3 part of the read is kept: 36 bases, read in frame from the first base. Based on the germline V gene, the CDR1 and CDR2 sequences are LGHNA and YSLEER. V lost 3 bases and J lost 10 bases; the stretch between them is 10 bases long. Sequences were obtained from PBMCs or a T cell subset sorted from them (not recorded which). The sequence is built from TRBV4-3 and TRBJ2-1; the D region may be TRBD1 or TRBD2, each matching 5 bases equally. The receptor was isolated from a man between 18 and 35 years old who had mild COVID-19 (a few samples of this study predate the infection). The sample titles of this study are shuffled in the database, so cell type and time point are left out; the donor was told from shared clones. The bases read TGCGCCAGCAGCCACCCCGGGGCGGAGCAGTTCTTC. The resulting protein is CASSHPGAEQFF.